This T cell receptor (beta chain) emerged from a study of OX40 agonist ivuxolimab in advanced cancers. Study conclusions and caveats: Normalized expansion of T-cell clones was also low for some nonresponders. Among the lowest peripheral clonal expansion occurred in 0.1-3.0 mg/kg partial responders.

Sequencing was performed with immunoSEQ multiplex PCR; in TCRdb, only in-frame clones are kept and a portion is missing. This table has some 77,000 clones, around nine tenths appearing once. The germline gives CDR1 SGHRS, CDR2 YFSETQ. V was trimmed by 2 bases and J by 7 bases, leaving 16 bases between them. The CDR3 has 16 amino acids. With respect to this clone: Its antigen is unidentified.

This clonotype was obtained from an adult with an advanced solid tumor such as melanoma, head and neck, liver or kidney cancer. The rearrangement uses TRBV5-1 and TRBJ1-6, with D possibly matching TRBD1 (6 bases). This specimen consisted of CD4+ or CD8+ T cells sorted from blood, obtained in a trial of the OX40 agonist ivuxolimab. The CDR3 DNA reads TGCGCCAGCAGCTTTGGGGGGCAGGGTGGCAATTCACCCCTCCACTTT. Translation gives CASSFGGQGGNSPLHF.